This is a list of T cell receptor beta chains from one sample in a study of OX40 agonist ivuxolimab in advanced cancers. Sequencing used immunoSEQ multiplex PCR; TCRdb keeps in-frame clones, though not all of them. The sample has 35,000 to 45,000 clones, about nine tenths seen once. Sequencing was performed on CD4+ or CD8+ T cells sorted from blood, taken in a trial of the OX40 agonist ivuxolimab. Receptors were obtained from an adult with an advanced solid tumor such as melanoma, head and neck, liver or kidney cancer. CDR3s include the opening cysteine and the closing phenylalanine or tryptophan. The D gene is left open where the match is weak. Where a row states a size, it is once, few, many or the class of an expanded clone; other rows omit it.

abundance,v_gene,d_gene,j_gene,CDR3aa,CDR3nt
-,TRBV19,-,TRBJ2-1,CATSSNYLDYNEQFF,TGTGCCACCTCCTCCAACTACCTTGACTACAATGAGCAGTTCTTC
-,TRBV4-2,-,TRBJ2-7,CASSQGGDLQRSYEQYF,TGTGCCAGCAGCCAAGGGGGGGACTTACAACGCTCCTACGAGCAGTACTTC
-,TRBV7-9,TRBD2,TRBJ2-5,CASSELAEKETQYF,TGTGCCAGCAGCGAACTAGCGGAGAAGGAGACCCAGTACTTC
few,TRBV6-4,-,TRBJ2-3,CASSDSWGADTQYF,TGTGCCAGCAGTGACAGTTGGGGGGCAGATACGCAGTATTTT
-,TRBV4-3,TRBD2,TRBJ2-1,CASSQMALAGPTNEQFF,TGCGCCAGCAGCCAAATGGCACTAGCGGGACCCACCAATGAGCAGTTCTTC
-,TRBV6-5,TRBD2,TRBJ2-7,CASRLLAGPYEQYF,TGTGCCAGCAGACTATTAGCGGGACCCTACGAGCAGTACTTC
-,TRBV14,-,TRBJ1-1,CASSPTRGPNTEAFF,TGTGCCAGCAGCCCGACGAGGGGCCCGAACACTGAAGCTTTCTTT
-,TRBV29-1,TRBD1,TRBJ2-7,CSVEVPGQGAEQYF,TGCAGCGTTGAAGTCCCGGGACAGGGAGCCGAGCAGTACTTC
-,TRBV28,-,TRBJ2-3,CASKTGVFLADTQYF,TGTGCCAGCAAAACGGGAGTTTTCCTCGCAGATACGCAGTATTTT
-,TRBV19,-,TRBJ2-7,CASSMNVAGYEQYF,TGTGCCAGTAGTATGAACGTGGCGGGCTACGAGCAGTACTTC
-,TRBV27,TRBD1,TRBJ2-2,CASKSGQGDTGELFF,TGTGCCAGCAAGTCGGGACAGGGGGACACCGGGGAGCTGTTTTTT
-,TRBV10-2,-,TRBJ2-7,CASSESGNYEQYF,TGCGCCAGCAGTGAGTCGGGCAACTACGAGCAGTACTTC
-,TRBV7-3,TRBD1,TRBJ2-3,CASSLTAGGGDTQYF,TGTGCCAGCAGCTTAACGGCAGGGGGTGGAGATACGCAGTATTTT
-,TRBV19,TRBD2,TRBJ2-1,CASSISAGVREQFF,TGTGCCAGTAGTATTTCAGCGGGAGTCCGCGAGCAGTTCTTC
-,TRBV27,-,TRBJ1-4,CASSLSNRRGNEKLFF,TGTGCCAGCAGTTTATCGAATCGCAGGGGAAACGAAAAACTGTTTTTT
-,TRBV7-9,-,TRBJ1-4,CASSSATNEKLFF,TGTGCCAGCAGCTCTGCAACTAATGAAAAACTGTTTTTT
once,TRBV11-2,-,TRBJ1-3,CASSSGGTSGNTIYF,TGTGCCAGCAGCTCAGGCGGGACCTCTGGAAACACCATATATTTT
-,TRBV28,-,TRBJ2-3,CASSLTPASTDTQYF,TGTGCCAGCAGTTTAACCCCAGCCAGCACAGATACGCAGTATTTT
-,TRBV5-1,-,TRBJ2-1,CASSLEAAGSYNEQFF,TGCGCCAGCAGCTTGGAGGCGGCCGGCTCCTACAATGAGCAGTTCTTC
-,TRBV28,TRBD2,TRBJ2-3,CASLRLAGGRADTQYF,TGTGCCAGCCTCAGACTAGCGGGAGGTAGGGCAGATACGCAGTATTTT
-,TRBV10-2,-,TRBJ2-1,CASSESMAGALGYNEQFF,TGCGCCAGCAGTGAGTCGATGGCAGGGGCCTTGGGTTACAATGAGCAGTTCTTC
-,TRBV5-1,TRBD1,TRBJ1-2,CASRPQGAWGYGYTF,TGCGCCAGCAGGCCTCAGGGGGCTTGGGGCTATGGCTACACCTTC
few,TRBV2,-,TRBJ1-2,CASSKNREDGYTF,TGTGCCAGCAGCAAGAACAGGGAGGACGGCTACACCTTC
-,TRBV6-5,-,TRBJ2-7,CASSPEGIYEQYF,TGTGCCAGCAGTCCCGAAGGGATCTACGAGCAGTACTTC
once,TRBV29-1,TRBD1,TRBJ2-1,CSVDQTGNEQFF,TGCAGCGTTGACCAGACAGGGAACGAGCAGTTCTTC
-,TRBV9,TRBD2,TRBJ2-1,CASSSLSGRAYNEQFF,TGTGCCAGCAGCTCGCTGAGCGGGAGGGCCTACAATGAGCAGTTCTTC
-,TRBV14,-,TRBJ2-5,CASSQEDWRVGPQETQYF,TGTGCCAGCAGCCAAGAGGATTGGCGCGTGGGGCCCCAAGAGACCCAGTACTTC
-,TRBV2,TRBD1,TRBJ2-1,CASSTPGQGHYNEQFF,TGTGCCAGCAGTACCCCGGGACAGGGGCACTACAATGAGCAGTTCTTC
-,TRBV5-6,-,TRBJ2-7,CASSAPYSSYEQYF,TGTGCCAGCAGCGCACCCTACAGTTCCTACGAGCAGTACTTC
-,TRBV30,-,TRBJ2-1,CAWSAGTGSYNEQFF,TGTGCCTGGAGTGCCGGGACGGGTTCCTACAATGAGCAGTTCTTC
-,TRBV11-3,-,TRBJ2-3,CASSFEGSTDTQYF,TGTGCCAGCAGCTTTGAGGGAAGCACAGATACGCAGTATTTT
-,TRBV9,-,TRBJ2-1,CASSSGLAYNEQFF,TGTGCCAGCAGCTCCGGACTTGCCTACAATGAGCAGTTCTTC
once,TRBV5-1,TRBD1,TRBJ2-3,CASSDGGGTGEQDTQYF,TGCGCCAGCAGCGATGGAGGCGGGACAGGGGAGCAAGATACGCAGTATTTT
-,TRBV7-2,TRBD1,TRBJ2-2,CASRRIGGGNTGELFF,TGTGCCAGCAGGCGAATAGGGGGCGGGAACACCGGGGAGCTGTTTTTT
-,TRBV7-9,TRBD1,TRBJ2-7,CASSPRDRGGEQYF,TGTGCCAGCAGCCCTCGGGACAGGGGGGGCGAGCAGTACTTC
-,TRBV27,-,TRBJ2-7,CASSLRGDWGFRQQYF,TGTGCCAGCAGTCTACGAGGCGACTGGGGGTTCAGGCAGCAGTACTTC
-,TRBV9,-,TRBJ1-4,CASSGGRQEKLFF,TGTGCCAGCAGCGGGGGGCGGCAAGAAAAACTGTTTTTT
-,TRBV30,TRBD1,TRBJ2-3,CASEGASFGDTQYF,TGTGCCTCCGAGGGGGCTAGCTTTGGAGATACGCAGTATTTT
-,TRBV4-1,TRBD1,TRBJ2-7,CASSQDRGTALYEQYF,TGCGCCAGCAGCCAAGATCGTGGGACAGCCCTCTACGAGCAGTACTTC
-,TRBV7-9,-,TRBJ1-2,CASSSTVAGPAYGYTF,TGTGCCAGCAGCTCAACGGTGGCCGGCCCAGCTTATGGCTACACCTTC
-,TRBV7-9,TRBD1,TRBJ2-6,CASSLAGTAVSGANVLTF,TGTGCCAGCAGCTTAGCCGGGACAGCAGTTTCTGGGGCCAACGTCCTGACTTTC
-,TRBV19,TRBD2,TRBJ2-7,CASSHGLADEQYF,TGTGCCAGTAGTCACGGACTAGCTGACGAGCAGTACTTC
-,TRBV12-5,TRBD1,TRBJ2-1,CASGLMTGGYNEQFF,TGTGCTAGTGGTTTGATGACAGGGGGCTACAATGAGCAGTTCTTC
-,TRBV18,-,TRBJ1-1,CASSPGLRENTEAFF,TGTGCCAGCTCACCGGGGTTGAGGGAGAACACTGAAGCTTTCTTT
-,TRBV6-5,-,TRBJ2-7,CASSYSGGEADEQYF,TGTGCCAGCAGTTACTCGGGAGGAGAGGCCGACGAGCAGTACTTC
-,TRBV30,-,TRBJ2-2,CAWREGGTGELFF,TGTGCCTGGAGGGAGGGGGGCACCGGGGAGCTGTTTTTT
-,TRBV4-3,-,TRBJ2-7,CASSHARGDSYEQYF,TGCGCCAGCAGCCATGCGAGGGGTGACTCCTACGAGCAGTACTTC
-,TRBV4-3,TRBD2,TRBJ2-1,CASSQGDSGRSEQFF,TGCGCCAGCAGCCAAGGGGATAGCGGGAGAAGCGAGCAGTTCTTC
-,TRBV9,TRBD1,TRBJ1-1,CASSPPTGWPEAFF,TGTGCCAGCAGCCCGCCGACAGGGTGGCCTGAAGCTTTCTTT
-,TRBV7-9,-,TRBJ2-3,CASSFLADTQYF,TGTGCCAGCAGCTTTCTGGCAGATACGCAGTATTTT
-,TRBV5-3,-,TRBJ1-2,CARSIPPGPWGGYTF,TGTGCCAGAAGTATTCCGCCGGGACCGTGGGGCGGCTACACCTTC
-,TRBV6-5,TRBD1,TRBJ1-1,CASSYVGDSVAFF,TGTGCCAGCAGTTACGTAGGGGACAGTGTGGCTTTCTTT